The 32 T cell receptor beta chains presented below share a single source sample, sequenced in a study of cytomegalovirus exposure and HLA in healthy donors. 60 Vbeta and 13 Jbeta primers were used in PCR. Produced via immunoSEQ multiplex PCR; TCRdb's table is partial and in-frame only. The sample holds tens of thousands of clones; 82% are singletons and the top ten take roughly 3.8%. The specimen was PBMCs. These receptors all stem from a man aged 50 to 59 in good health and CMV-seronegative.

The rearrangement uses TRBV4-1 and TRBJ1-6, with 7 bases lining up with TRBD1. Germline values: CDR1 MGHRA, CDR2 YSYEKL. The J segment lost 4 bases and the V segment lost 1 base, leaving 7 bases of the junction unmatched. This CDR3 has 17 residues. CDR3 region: CASSQVVGTDYNSPLHF. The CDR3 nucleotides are TGCGCCAGCAGCCAAGTCGTAGGGACAGATTATAATTCACCCCTCCACTTT.

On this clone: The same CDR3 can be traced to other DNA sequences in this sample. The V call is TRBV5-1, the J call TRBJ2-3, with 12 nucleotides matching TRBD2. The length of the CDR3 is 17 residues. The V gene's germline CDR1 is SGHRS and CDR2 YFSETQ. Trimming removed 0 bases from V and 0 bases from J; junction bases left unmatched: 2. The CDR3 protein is CASSLGGTSGSTDTQYF. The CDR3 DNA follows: TGCGCCAGCAGCTTGGGCGGGACTAGCGGGAGCACAGATACGCAGTATTTT. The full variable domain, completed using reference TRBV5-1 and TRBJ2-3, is KAGVTQTPRYLIKTRGQQVTLSCSPISGHRSVSWYQQTPGQGLQFLFEYFSETQRNKGNFPGRFSGRQFSNSRSEMNVSTLELGDSALYLCASSLGGTSGSTDTQYFGPGTRLTVL.

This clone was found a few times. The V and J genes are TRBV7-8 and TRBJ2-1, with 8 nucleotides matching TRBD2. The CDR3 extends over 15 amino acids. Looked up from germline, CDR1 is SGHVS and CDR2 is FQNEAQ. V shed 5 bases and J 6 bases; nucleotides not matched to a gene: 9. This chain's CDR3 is CASSQQTSARNEQFF. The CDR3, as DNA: TGTGCCAGCAGCCAGCAGACTAGCGCACGCAATGAGCAGTTCTTC.

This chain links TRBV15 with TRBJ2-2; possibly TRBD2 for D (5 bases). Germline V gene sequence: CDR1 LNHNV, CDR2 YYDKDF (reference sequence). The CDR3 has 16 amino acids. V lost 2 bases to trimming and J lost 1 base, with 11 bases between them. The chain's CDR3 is CATSRRGTLNTGELFF. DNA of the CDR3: TGTGCCACCAGCAGACGGGGAACTCTGAACACCGGGGAGCTGTTTTTT. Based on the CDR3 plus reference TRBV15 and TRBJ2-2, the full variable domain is DAMVIQNPRYQVTQFGKPVTLSCSQTLNHNVMYWYQQKSSQAPKLLFHYYDKDFNNEADTPDNFQSRRPNTSFCFLDIRSPGLGDTAMYLCATSRRGTLNTGELFFGEGSRLTVL.

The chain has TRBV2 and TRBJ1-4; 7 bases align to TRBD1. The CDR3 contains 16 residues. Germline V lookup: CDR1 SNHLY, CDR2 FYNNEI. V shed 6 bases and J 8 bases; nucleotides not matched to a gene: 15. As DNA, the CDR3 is TGTGCCAGCAGCCGCAAGAGGAGACAGGGAGAAGAAAAACTGTTTTTT. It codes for CASSRKRRQGEEKLFF.

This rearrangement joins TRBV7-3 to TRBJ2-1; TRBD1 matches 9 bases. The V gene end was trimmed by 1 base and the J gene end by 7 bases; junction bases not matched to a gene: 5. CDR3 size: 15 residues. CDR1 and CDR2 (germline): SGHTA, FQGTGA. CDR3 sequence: CASSLMGQGANEQFF. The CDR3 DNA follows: TGTGCCAGCAGCTTAATGGGACAGGGCGCAAATGAGCAGTTCTTC.

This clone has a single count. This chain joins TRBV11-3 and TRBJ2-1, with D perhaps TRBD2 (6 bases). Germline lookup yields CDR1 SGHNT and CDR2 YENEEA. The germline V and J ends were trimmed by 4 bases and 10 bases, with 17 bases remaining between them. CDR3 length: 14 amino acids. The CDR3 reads CASSSFSGGTEQFF. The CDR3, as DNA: TGTGCCAGCAGCTCTTTTTCGGGCGGGACCGAGCAGTTCTTC.

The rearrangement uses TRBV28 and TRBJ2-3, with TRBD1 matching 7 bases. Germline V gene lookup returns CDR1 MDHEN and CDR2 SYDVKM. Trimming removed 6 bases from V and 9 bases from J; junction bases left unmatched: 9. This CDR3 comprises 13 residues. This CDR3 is CASSPDRTTTQYF. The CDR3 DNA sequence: TGTGCCAGCAGCCCGGACAGGACAACAACGCAGTATTTT.

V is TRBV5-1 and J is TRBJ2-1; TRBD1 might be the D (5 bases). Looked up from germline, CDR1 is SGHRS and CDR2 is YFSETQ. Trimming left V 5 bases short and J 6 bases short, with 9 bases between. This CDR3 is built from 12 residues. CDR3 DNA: TGCGCCAGCAGGGGGCCTGGCAATGAGCAGTTCTTC. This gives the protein CASRGPGNEQFF.

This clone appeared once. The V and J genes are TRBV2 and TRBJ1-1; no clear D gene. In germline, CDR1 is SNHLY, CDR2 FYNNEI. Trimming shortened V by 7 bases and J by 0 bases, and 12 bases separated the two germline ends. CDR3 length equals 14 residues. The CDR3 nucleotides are TGTGCCAGCAACCGAGTCCCCATGAACACTGAAGCTTTCTTT. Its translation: CASNRVPMNTEAFF.

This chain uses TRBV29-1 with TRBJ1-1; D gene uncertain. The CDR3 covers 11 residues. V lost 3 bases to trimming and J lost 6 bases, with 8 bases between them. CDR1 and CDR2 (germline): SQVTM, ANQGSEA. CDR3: CSVDESAEAFF. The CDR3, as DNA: TGCAGCGTTGACGAGAGCGCTGAAGCTTTCTTT.

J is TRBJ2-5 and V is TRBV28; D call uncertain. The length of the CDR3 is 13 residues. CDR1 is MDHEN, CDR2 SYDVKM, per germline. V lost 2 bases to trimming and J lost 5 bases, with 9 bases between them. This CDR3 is CASSLTASETQYF. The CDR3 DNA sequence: TGTGCCAGCAGTTTAACAGCTTCTGAGACCCAGTACTTC.

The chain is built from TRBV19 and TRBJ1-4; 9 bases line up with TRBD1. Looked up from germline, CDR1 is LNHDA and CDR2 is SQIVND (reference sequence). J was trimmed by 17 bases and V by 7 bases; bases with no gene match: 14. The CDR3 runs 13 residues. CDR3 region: CASTDYRGQGIFF. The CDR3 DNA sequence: TGTGCCAGTACCGATTACAGGGGACAGGGAATATTTTTT.

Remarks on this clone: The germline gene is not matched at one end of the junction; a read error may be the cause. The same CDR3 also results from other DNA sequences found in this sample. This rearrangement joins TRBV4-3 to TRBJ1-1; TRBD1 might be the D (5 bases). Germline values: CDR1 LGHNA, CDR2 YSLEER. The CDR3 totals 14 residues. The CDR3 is CASSLYSTGTEAFF. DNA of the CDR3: TGCGCCAGCAGCCTCTACTCTACGGGGACTGAAGCTTTCTTC.

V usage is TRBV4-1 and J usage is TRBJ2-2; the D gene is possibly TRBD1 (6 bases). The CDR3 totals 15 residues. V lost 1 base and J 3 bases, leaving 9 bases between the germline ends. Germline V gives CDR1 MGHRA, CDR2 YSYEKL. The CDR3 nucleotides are TGCGCCAGCAGCCAAGGACAGGCGTACACCGGGGAGCTGTTTTTT. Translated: CASSQGQAYTGELFF.

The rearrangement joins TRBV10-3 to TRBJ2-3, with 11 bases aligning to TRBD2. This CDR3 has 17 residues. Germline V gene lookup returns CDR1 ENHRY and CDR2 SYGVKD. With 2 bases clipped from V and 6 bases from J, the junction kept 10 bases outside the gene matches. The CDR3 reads CAISETLMTSGADTQYF. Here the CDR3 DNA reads TGTGCCATCAGTGAGACCCTGATGACTAGCGGGGCCGATACGCAGTATTTT.

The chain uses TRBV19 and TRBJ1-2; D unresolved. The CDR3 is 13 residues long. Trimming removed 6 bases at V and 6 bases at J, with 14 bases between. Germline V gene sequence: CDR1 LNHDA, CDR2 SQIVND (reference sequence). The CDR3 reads CASRLRVEDGYTF. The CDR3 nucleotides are TGTGCCAGTAGGTTGAGGGTCGAGGATGGCTACACCTTC. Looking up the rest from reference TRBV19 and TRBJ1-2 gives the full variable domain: DGGITQSPKYLFRKEGQNVTLSCEQNLNHDAMYWYRQDPGQGLRLIYYSQIVNDFQKGDIAEGYSVSREKKESFPLTVTSAQKNPTAFYLCASRLRVEDGYTFGSGTRLTVV.

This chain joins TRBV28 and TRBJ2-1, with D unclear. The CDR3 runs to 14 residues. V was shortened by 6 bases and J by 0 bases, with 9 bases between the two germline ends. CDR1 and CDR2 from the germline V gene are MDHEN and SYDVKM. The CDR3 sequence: CASRSEYSYNEQFF. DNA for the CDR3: TGTGCCAGCAGAAGCGAATACTCCTACAATGAGCAGTTCTTC.

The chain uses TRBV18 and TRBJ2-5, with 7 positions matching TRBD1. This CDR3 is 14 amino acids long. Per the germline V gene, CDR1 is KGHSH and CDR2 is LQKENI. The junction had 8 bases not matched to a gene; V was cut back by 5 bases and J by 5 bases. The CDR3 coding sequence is TGTGCCAGCTCATCGAATGCCAGGGGGGAGACCCAGTACTTC. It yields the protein CASSSNARGETQYF.

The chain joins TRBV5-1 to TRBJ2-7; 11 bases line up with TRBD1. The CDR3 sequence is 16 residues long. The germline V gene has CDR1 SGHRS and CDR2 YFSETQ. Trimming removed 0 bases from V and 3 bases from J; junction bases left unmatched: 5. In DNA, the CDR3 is TGCGCCAGCAGCTTGGGTCAGGGACAGGGGGGCTACGAGCAGTACTTC. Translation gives CASSLGQGQGGYEQYF.

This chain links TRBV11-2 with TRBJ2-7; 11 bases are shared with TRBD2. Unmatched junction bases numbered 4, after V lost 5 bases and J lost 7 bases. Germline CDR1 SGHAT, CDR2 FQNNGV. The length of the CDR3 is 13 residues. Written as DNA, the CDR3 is TGTGCCAGCAGCCCACGACTAGCGGGAGAGCAGTACTTC. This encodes CASSPRLAGEQYF.

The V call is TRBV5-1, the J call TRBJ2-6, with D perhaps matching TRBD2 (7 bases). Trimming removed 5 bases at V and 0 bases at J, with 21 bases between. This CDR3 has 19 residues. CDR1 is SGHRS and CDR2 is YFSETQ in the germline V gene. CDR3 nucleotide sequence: TGCGCCAGCAGTCTTGGTCGGGGGGCGCTTAACTCTGGGGCCAACGTCCTGACTTTC. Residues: CASSLGRGALNSGANVLTF.

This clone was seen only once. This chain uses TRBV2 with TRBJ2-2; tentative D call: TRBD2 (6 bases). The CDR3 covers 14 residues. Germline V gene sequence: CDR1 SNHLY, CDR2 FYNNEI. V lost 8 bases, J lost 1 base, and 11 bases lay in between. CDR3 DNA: TGTGCCAGCGAACTAGCCCGGAACACCGGGGAGCTGTTTTTT. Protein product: CASELARNTGELFF.

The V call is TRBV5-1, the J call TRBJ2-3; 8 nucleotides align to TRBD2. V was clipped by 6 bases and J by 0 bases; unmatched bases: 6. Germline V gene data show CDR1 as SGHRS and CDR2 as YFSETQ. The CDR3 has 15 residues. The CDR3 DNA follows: TGCGCCAGCACCATTGAGCGGGGGAGCACAGATACGCAGTATTTT. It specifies CASTIERGSTDTQYF.

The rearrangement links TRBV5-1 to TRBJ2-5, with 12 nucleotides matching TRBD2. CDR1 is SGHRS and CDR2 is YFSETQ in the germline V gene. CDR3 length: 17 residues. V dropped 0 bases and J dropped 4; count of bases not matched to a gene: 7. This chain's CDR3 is CASSLGLAGVPSETQYF. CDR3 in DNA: TGCGCCAGCAGCTTGGGACTAGCGGGAGTTCCCTCAGAGACCCAGTACTTC. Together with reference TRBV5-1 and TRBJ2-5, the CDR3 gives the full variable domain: KAGVTQTPRYLIKTRGQQVTLSCSPISGHRSVSWYQQTPGQGLQFLFEYFSETQRNKGNFPGRFSGRQFSNSRSEMNVSTLELGDSALYLCASSLGLAGVPSETQYFGPGTRLLVL.

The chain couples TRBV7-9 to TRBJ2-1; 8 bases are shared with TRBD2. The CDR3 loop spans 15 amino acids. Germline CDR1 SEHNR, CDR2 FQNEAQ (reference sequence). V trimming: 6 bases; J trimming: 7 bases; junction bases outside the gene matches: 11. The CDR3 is CASSERGTRQNEQFF. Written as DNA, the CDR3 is TGTGCCAGCAGTGAAAGAGGGACTAGGCAGAATGAGCAGTTCTTC.

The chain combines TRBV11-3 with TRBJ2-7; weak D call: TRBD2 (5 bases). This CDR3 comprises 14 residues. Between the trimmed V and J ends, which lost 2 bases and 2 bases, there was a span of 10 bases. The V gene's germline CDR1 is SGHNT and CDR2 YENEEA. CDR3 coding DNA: TGTGCCAGCAGCTTATTAGGGAGCCCCTACGAGCAGTACTTC. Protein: CASSLLGSPYEQYF.

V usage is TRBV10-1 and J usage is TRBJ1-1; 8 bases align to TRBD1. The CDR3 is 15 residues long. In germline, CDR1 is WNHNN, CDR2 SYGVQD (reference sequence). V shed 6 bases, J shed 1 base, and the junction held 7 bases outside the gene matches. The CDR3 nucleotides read TGCGCCAGCAGCGACACAGGGGGAGCGAACACTGAAGCTTTCTTT. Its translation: CASSDTGGANTEAFF.

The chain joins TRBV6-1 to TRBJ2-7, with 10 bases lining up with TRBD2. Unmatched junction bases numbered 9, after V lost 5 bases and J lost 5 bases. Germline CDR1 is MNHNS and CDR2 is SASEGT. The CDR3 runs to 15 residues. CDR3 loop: CASSPSVAGGDEQYF. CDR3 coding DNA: TGTGCCAGCAGTCCAAGCGTAGCGGGAGGCGACGAGCAGTACTTC.

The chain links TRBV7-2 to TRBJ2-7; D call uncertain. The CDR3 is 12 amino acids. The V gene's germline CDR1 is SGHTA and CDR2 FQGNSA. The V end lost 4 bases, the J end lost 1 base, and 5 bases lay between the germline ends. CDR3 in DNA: TGTGCCAGCAGCTCTGAGTCCTACGAGCAGTACTTC. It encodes CASSSESYEQYF.

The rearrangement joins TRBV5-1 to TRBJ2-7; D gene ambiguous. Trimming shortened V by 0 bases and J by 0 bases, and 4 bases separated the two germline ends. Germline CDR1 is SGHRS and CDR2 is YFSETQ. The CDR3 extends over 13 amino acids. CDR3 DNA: TGCGCCAGCAGCTTGGCTTCCTCCTACGAGCAGTACTTC. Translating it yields CASSLASSYEQYF.

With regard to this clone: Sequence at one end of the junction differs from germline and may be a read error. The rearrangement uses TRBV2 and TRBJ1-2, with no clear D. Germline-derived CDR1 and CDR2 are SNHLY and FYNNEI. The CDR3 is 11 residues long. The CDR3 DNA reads TGTGCCAGCAGTGAACATGGGCAGAGGGCCTTC. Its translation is CASSEHGQRAF.